The rows below give T cell receptor beta chains drawn from one sample of a study of blood T cell repertoires in COVID-19. Clones were read by immunoSEQ multiplex PCR, and TCRdb kept only the in-frame ones, dropping some. The repertoire holds 160,000 or so clones, 75% to 85% seen once, with 4.5% to 7.5% in the top ten. Material: PBMCs or T cells enriched from blood (not recorded which). The receptor source for this set is a man in his forties who had recovered from COVID-19. Both conserved end residues are part of each CDR3. The D gene is left open where the match is weak. Clone size is given for some rows only: seen once, a few or many times, or a class if the clone is expanded.

TRBJ2-3 NA NA TRBV4-1 CASSHIPTDTQYF TGCGCCAGCAGCCATATCCCGACAGATACGCAGTATTTT
TRBJ1-1 NA TRBD1 TRBV27 CASSKPGQKAFF TGTGCCAGCAGTAAACCGGGACAGAAAGCTTTCTTT
TRBJ1-2 NA NA TRBV5-4 CASSLPRSGYTF TGTGCCAGCAGCTTGCCTCGTAGTGGCTACACCTTC
TRBJ1-5 NA TRBD1 TRBV30 CAWSVQGGQPQHF TGTGCCTGGAGTGTACAGGGGGGTCAGCCCCAGCATTTT
TRBJ1-3 NA TRBD1 TRBV7-2 CASSTRQGASGNTIYF TGTGCCAGCAGTACACGACAGGGGGCTTCTGGAAACACCATATATTTT
TRBJ2-2 once TRBD1 TRBV24-1 CATSDSQGANTGELFF TGTGCCACCAGTGATTCACAGGGGGCCAACACCGGGGAGCTGTTTTTT
TRBJ1-2 NA NA TRBV27 CASSFGTTGGYTF TGTGCCAGCAGTTTCGGGACAACGGGCGGCTACACCTTC
TRBJ2-2 NA TRBD2 TRBV10-3 CAISGGAGEGTGELFF TGTGCCATCAGTGGCGGAGCGGGGGAAGGAACCGGGGAGCTGTTTTTT
TRBJ1-1 NA TRBD1 TRBV6-5 CASSYSRQGSEAFF TGTGCCAGCAGTTACTCTAGACAGGGGAGTGAAGCTTTCTTT
TRBJ1-1 NA NA TRBV6-5 CASSPPGRNTEAFF TGTGCCAGCAGTCCCCCCGGTCGGAACACTGAAGCTTTCTTT
TRBJ2-5 once TRBD1 TRBV24-1 CATSDSRQGKETQYF TGTGCCACCAGTGATTCACGACAGGGGAAAGAGACCCAGTACTTC
TRBJ1-2 once TRBD1 TRBV5-1 CASSLRGQEMDGYTF TGCGCCAGCAGCCTCCGGGGACAGGAGATGGATGGCTACACCTTC
TRBJ1-5 NA TRBD1 TRBV15 CATSGQGRSGNQPQHF TGTGCCACCAGCGGACAGGGAAGGAGCGGCAATCAGCCCCAGCATTTT
TRBJ2-5 NA TRBD1 TRBV24-1 CATSETGGPKTQYF TGTGCCACCAGTGAAACAGGGGGCCCAAAGACCCAGTACTTC
TRBJ1-4 NA NA TRBV6-5 CASSPSNEKLFF TGTGCCAGCAGCCCGAGTAATGAAAAACTGTTTTTT
TRBJ1-1 NA TRBD1 TRBV14 CASSQSNRGRAEAFF TGTGCCAGCAGCCAGTCGAACAGGGGGCGGGCTGAAGCTTTCTTT
TRBJ1-5 few NA TRBV6-5 CASSPQERMGQPQHF TGTGCCAGCAGTCCCCAGGAGCGGATGGGTCAGCCCCAGCATTTT
TRBJ2-5 NA NA TRBV6-5 CASSYSTGFQETQYF TGTGCCAGCAGTTACTCGACAGGCTTCCAAGAGACCCAGTACTTC
TRBJ1-6 once NA TRBV5-6 CASSSDSRNYNSPLHF TGTGCCAGCAGCTCGGACAGCCGGAACTATAATTCACCCCTCCACTTT
TRBJ2-2 NA NA TRBV14 CASSQVTPRLAGELFF TGTGCCAGCAGCCAAGTTACCCCTAGACTTGCCGGGGAGCTGTTTTTT
TRBJ2-1 once NA TRBV7-6 CASSRGTINEQFF TGTGCCAGCAGCCGGGGGACCATCAATGAGCAGTTCTTC
TRBJ1-1 NA TRBD1 TRBV20-1 CSASPTGDTEAFF TGCAGTGCTAGTCCGACAGGGGACACTGAAGCTTTCTTT
TRBJ2-5 NA TRBD2 TRBV5-1 CASSFGLAEETQYF TGCGCCAGCAGCTTCGGACTAGCGGAAGAGACCCAGTACTTC
TRBJ2-7 NA NA TRBV7-6 CASSFQEGDEQYF TGTGCCAGCAGCTTTCAGGAAGGGGACGAGCAGTACTTC
TRBJ2-3 NA NA TRBV9 CASTNSYRGADTQYF TGTGCCAGCACCAATTCTTATCGGGGGGCGGATACGCAGTATTTT
TRBJ2-1 NA TRBD2 TRBV11-2 CASSPGLESEQFF TGTGCCAGCAGCCCGGGACTAGAGAGTGAGCAGTTCTTC
TRBJ2-7 NA TRBD1 TRBV6-5 CASSYWAGGSYEQYF TGTGCCAGCAGTTACTGGGCAGGGGGCTCCTACGAGCAGTACTTC
TRBJ1-4 NA NA TRBV5-1 CASSPQGMAEKLFF TGCGCCAGCAGCCCACAGGGAATGGCTGAAAAACTGTTTTTT
TRBJ2-7 few NA TRBV9 CASSVGAGSYEQYF TGTGCCAGCAGCGTAGGTGCAGGATCGTACGAGCAGTACTTC
TRBJ2-2 NA TRBD1 TRBV4-1 CASSDDRGLTRELFF TGCGCCAGCAGCGATGACAGGGGGCTAACCCGGGAGCTGTTTTTT
TRBJ1-1 NA NA TRBV11-1 CASSTQGRGAEAFF TGTGCCAGCAGCACGCAGGGGCGGGGGGCCGAAGCTTTCTTT
TRBJ2-3 NA NA TRBV27 CASSSADTQYF TGTGCCAGCAGTTCCGCAGATACGCAGTATTTT
TRBJ2-3 NA TRBD2 TRBV19 CASSSQLAGGLDTQYF TGTGCCAGTAGTAGCCAACTAGCGGGGGGCCTGGATACGCAGTATTTT
TRBJ1-2 NA TRBD1 TRBV9 CASSGQGAKGYTF TGTGCCAGCAGTGGGCAGGGGGCGAAGGGCTACACCTTC
TRBJ2-5 NA NA TRBV7-8 CASRISGQETQYF TGTGCCAGCAGGATTAGCGGTCAAGAGACCCAGTACTTC
TRBJ1-2 NA NA TRBV5-6 CASSFEAWQPGYTF TGTGCCAGCAGCTTTGAGGCTTGGCAGCCCGGCTACACCTTC
TRBJ2-3 NA NA TRBV2 CASSEAQGPNRATQYF TGTGCCAGCAGTGAAGCCCAAGGCCCTAACAGAGCTACGCAGTATTTT
TRBJ2-2 NA TRBD2 TRBV3-1/TRBV3-2 CASSQGGGSGELFF TGTGCCAGCAGCCAAGGGGGGGGTTCCGGGGAGCTGTTTTTT
TRBJ1-1 NA NA TRBV27 CASSFSIVPNTEAFF TGTGCCAGCAGTTTTTCCATTGTCCCGAACACTGAAGCTTTCTTT
TRBJ2-3 few NA TRBV19 CASRASTDTQYF TGTGCCAGTAGAGCGTCCACAGATACGCAGTATTTT
TRBJ1-2 NA NA TRBV9 CASSDDSSHTF TGTGCCAGCAGCGATGACAGTAGCCACACCTTC